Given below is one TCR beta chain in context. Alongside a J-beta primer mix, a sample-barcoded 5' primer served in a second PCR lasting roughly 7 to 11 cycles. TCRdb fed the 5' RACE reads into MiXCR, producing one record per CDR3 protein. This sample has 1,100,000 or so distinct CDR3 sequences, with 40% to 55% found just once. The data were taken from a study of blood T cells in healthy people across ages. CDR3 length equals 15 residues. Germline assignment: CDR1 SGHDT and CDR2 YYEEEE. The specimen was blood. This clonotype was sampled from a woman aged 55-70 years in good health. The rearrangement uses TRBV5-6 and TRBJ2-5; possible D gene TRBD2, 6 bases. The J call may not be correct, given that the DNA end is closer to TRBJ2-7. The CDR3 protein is CASSLEGLRSYEQYF. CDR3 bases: TGTGCCAGCAGCTTGGAGGGACTGCGCTCTTACGAGCAGTACTTC.